One sample yielded the 10 T cell receptor beta chains listed below, sequenced in a study of early T cells in non-severe SARS-CoV-2 infection. Each CDR3 protein is one row after TCRdb ran MiXCR on the 5' RACE reads. The profile shows some 85,000 distinct CDR3 sequences, roughly 13% of them singletons. The specimen sequenced was whole blood. The receptors here all came from an adult who was a healthcare worker with PCR-confirmed SARS-CoV-2 infection or an uninfected control (not recorded which).

The chain combines TRBV27 with TRBJ1-5; no clear D. Trimming cost V 3 bases and J 7 bases, with 10 bases left between them. CDR1 MNHEY and CDR2 SMNVEV come from the germline V gene (reference sequence). The CDR3 contains 13 residues. In DNA, the CDR3 is TGTGCCAGCAGTTTCTACACTGGGCAGCCCCAGCATTTT. This sequence encodes CASSFYTGQPQHF.

This clonotype was observed at least ten times. The rearrangement links TRBV9 to TRBJ1-1; D ambiguous. The V end was cut by 1 base, the J end by 6 bases, with 13 bases between. The CDR3 has 14 residues. Germline values: CDR1 SGDLS, CDR2 YYNGEE. The CDR3 protein is CASSVKEYSPEAFF. For the CDR3, the DNA is TGTGCCAGCAGCGTAAAGGAGTACAGTCCTGAAGCTTTCTTT.

In this sample, this clonotype turned up many times. The germline gene is not matched at one end of the junction; a read error may be the cause. The chain combines TRBV7-7 with TRBJ2-1; 8 positions agree with TRBD2. The CDR3 has 15 amino acids. Germline values: CDR1 SSHAT, CDR2 FNYEAQ (reference sequence). In nucleotides, the CDR3 is TGTGCTAGCAGCCCCTCCCCGGGGGGGTACAATGAGCAGTTCTTC. Amino acid sequence: CASSPSPGGYNEQFF.

Only a few counts were recorded for this clonotype. This chain uses TRBV29-1 with TRBJ2-1; maybe TRBD1 (5 bases). The germline V and J ends were trimmed by 7 bases and 7 bases, with 8 bases remaining between them. CDR3 size: 10 residues. Looked up from germline, CDR1 is SQVTM and CDR2 is ANQGSEA. The CDR3 DNA reads as TGCAGCGGTGCAGGGAATGAGCAGTTCTTC. It translates to CSGAGNEQFF.

J is TRBJ1-1 and V is TRBV29-1; 7 nucleotides line up with TRBD1. The CDR3 spans 13 residues. CDR1 and CDR2 (germline): SQVTM, ANQGSEA. J was trimmed by 0 bases and V by 6 bases; bases with no gene match: 4. CDR3 amino acids: CSVRTGMNTEAFF. The CDR3 DNA reads as TGCAGCGTGAGGACAGGTATGAACACTGAAGCTTTCTTT. The whole variable domain, remainder taken from reference TRBV29-1 and TRBJ1-1, is SAVISQKPSRDICQRGTSLTIQCQVDSQVTMMFWYRQQPGQSLTLIATANQGSEATYESGFVIDKFPISRPNLTFSTLTVSNMSPEDSSIYLCSVRTGMNTEAFFGQGTRLTVV.

This clonotype was counted at least ten times. CDR3 loop: CASSFQGSKTQYF. For the CDR3, the DNA is TGTGCCAGCAGCTTTCAGGGGTCGAAGACCCAGTACTTC. The rearrangement joins TRBV5-4 to TRBJ2-5; TRBD1 might be the D (6 bases). Per the germline V gene, CDR1 is SGHNT and CDR2 is YYREEE (reference sequence). V gave up 2 bases and J gave up 6 bases, with 11 bases separating them. The CDR3 runs 13 residues.

This chain uses TRBV14 with TRBJ1-1, with 9 bases matching TRBD1. This CDR3 is built from 15 residues. Unmatched junction bases numbered 11, after V lost 6 bases and J lost 6 bases. CDR1 is SGHDN, CDR2 FVKESK, per germline. The CDR3 DNA sequence: TGTGCCAGCAGGAAATCAACAGGGGGCTCCCCTGAAGCTTTCTTT. It specifies CASRKSTGGSPEAFF.

This clonotype was recorded at least ten times. The chain employs TRBV20-1 and TRBJ1-2; D is possibly TRBD1 (5 bases). The CDR3 loop spans 12 amino acids. Trimming removed 1 base from V and 4 bases from J, with 7 bases in between. Germline CDR1 DFQATT, CDR2 SNEGSKA (reference sequence). CDR3 protein: CSARAGGYGYTF. The CDR3 DNA sequence: TGCAGTGCTAGAGCGGGGGGCTATGGCTACACCTTC.

The chain has TRBV11-2 and TRBJ2-2, with 7 bases fitting TRBD1. The CDR3 loop spans 15 amino acids. CDR1 is SGHAT, CDR2 FQNNGV, per germline. After removal of 2 bases from V and 4 bases from J, the junction contained 4 bases not matched to a gene. The CDR3 DNA follows: TGTGCCAGCAGCTTAAAGGGACAGAGCACCGGGGAGCTGTTTTTT. It specifies CASSLKGQSTGELFF.

This clonotype was seen ten or more times. The chain carries TRBV20-1 and TRBJ2-1; TRBD2 might be the D (7 bases). Germline loops: CDR1 DFQATT, CDR2 SNEGSKA (reference sequence). This CDR3 contains 14 residues. The V gene lost 6 bases and the J gene lost 9 bases, with 21 bases spanning the gap. The DNA of the CDR3 is TGCAGTGCCCCCCTGGGGGCGCGGGGGACTGAGCAGTTCTTC. This translates into CSAPLGARGTEQFF.